This TCR beta chain originates from a study of T cells in Graves' hyperthyroidism and ophthalmopathy. Whole-study findings and limits: Most thyroid clonotypes expanded above 0.001 appeared in blood too.

The CDR3 is 13 residues long. Germline CDR1 is GTSNPN and CDR2 is SVGIG (reference sequence). Trimming took 2 bases from V and 4 from J; bases not matched to a gene: 3. Amplification yielded TCR beta CDR3 regions, with RNA transcripts as the source. The TCR CDR3 was amplified in a first-round RT-PCR using the HTBI primer set. One entry per CDR3 protein results from TCRdb running MiXCR on the multiplex PCR reads. This table has roughly 400,000 distinct CDR3 sequences, roughly 14% appearing once. With regard to this clonotype: Its antigen remains unidentified.

The chain joins TRBV30 to TRBJ2-5, with TRBD1 identical over 8 bases. Specimen: blood. This receptor was obtained from a woman aged 18 to 35 with Graves' hyperthyroidism that later progressed to Graves' ophthalmopathy. CDR3 loop: CAWSPGQGETQYF. The DNA for the CDR3 is TGTGCCTGGAGTCCAGGACAGGGAGAGACCCAGTACTTC.